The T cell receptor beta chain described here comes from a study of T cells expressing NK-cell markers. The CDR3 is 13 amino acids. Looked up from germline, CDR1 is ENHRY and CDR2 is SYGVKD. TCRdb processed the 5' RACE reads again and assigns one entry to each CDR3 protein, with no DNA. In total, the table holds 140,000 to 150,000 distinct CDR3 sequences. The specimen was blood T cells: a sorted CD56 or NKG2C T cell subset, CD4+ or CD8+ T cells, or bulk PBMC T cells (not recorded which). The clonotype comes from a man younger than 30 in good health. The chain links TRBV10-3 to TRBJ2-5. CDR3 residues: CAINASIQETQYF.